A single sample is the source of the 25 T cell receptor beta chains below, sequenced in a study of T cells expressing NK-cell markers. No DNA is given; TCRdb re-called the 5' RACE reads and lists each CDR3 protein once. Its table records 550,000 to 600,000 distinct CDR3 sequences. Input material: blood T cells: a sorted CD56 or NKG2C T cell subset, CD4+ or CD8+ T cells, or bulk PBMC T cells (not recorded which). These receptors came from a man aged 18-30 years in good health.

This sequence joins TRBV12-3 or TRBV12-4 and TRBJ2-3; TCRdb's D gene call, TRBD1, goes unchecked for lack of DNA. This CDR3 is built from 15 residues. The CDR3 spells CASSLVSGVGPTQYF.

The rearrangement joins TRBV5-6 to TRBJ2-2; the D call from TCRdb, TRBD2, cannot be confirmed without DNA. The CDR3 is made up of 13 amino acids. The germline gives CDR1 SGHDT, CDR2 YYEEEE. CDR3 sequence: CASRALGTGELFF. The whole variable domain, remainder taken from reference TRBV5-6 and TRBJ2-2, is DAGVTQSPTHLIKTRGQQVTLRCSPKSGHDTVSWYQQALGQGPQFIFQYYEEEERQRGNFPDRFSGHQFPNYSSELNVNALLLGDSALYLCASRALGTGELFFGEGSRLTVL.

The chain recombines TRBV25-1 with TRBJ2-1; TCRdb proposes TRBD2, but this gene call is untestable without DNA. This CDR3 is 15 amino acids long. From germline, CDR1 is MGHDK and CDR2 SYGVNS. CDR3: CASSAQPGLASEQFF.

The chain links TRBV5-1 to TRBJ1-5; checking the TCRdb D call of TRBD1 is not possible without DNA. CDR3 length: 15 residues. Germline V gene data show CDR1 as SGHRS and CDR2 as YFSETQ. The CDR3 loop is CASSLVPGPGQPQHF. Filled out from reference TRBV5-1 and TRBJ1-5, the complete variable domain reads KAGVTQTPRYLIKTRGQQVTLSCSPISGHRSVSWYQQTPGQGLQFLFEYFSETQRNKGNFPGRFSGRQFSNSRSEMNVSTLELGDSALYLCASSLVPGPGQPQHFGDGTRLSIL.

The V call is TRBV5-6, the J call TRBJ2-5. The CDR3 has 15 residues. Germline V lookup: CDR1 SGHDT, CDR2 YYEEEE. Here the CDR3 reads CASSIAVQYQETQYF.

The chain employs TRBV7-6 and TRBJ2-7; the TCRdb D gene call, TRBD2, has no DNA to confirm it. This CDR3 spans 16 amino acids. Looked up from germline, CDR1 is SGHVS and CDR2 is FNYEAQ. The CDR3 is CASSRGTSGGLHEQYF.

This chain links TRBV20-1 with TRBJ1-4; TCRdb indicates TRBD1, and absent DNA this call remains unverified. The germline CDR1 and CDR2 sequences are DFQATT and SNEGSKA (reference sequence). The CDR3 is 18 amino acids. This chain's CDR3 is CSARDFGDRGAGYEKLFF.

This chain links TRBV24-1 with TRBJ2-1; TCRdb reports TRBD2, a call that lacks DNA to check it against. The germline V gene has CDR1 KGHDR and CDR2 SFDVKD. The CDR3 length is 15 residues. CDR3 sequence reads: CATSDFRAGGNEQFF.

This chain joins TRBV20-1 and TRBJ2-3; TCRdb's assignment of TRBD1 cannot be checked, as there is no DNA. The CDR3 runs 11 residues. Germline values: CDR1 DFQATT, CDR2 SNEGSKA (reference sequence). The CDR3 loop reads CSASQTGGQYF.

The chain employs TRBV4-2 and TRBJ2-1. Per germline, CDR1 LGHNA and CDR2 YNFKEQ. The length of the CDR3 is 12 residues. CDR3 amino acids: CASSQAHNEQFF.

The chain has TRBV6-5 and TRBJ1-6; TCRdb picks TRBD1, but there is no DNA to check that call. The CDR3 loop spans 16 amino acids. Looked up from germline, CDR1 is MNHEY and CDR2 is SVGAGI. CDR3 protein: CASSYPRQGTVSPLHF.

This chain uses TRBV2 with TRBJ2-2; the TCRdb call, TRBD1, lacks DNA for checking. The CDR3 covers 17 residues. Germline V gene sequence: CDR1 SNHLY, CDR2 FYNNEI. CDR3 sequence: CASSGQGDHSSTGELFF.

CDR3: CASSLGLADYYEQYF. The chain uses TRBV12-3 or TRBV12-4 and TRBJ2-7; TCRdb lists TRBD2, though no DNA is available to test this call. The CDR3 consists of 15 residues.

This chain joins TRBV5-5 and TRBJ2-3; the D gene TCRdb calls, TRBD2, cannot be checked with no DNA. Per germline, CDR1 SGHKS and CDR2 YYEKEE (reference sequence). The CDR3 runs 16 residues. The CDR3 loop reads CASSIPTSGVTDTQYF.

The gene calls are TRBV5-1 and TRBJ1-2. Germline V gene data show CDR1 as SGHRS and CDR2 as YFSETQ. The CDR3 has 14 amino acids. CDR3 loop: CASSLAPPSYGYTF.

Here the CDR3 reads CASSADSSRTDTQYF. This chain uses TRBV25-1 with TRBJ2-3; TCRdb calls TRBD1, which cannot be checked without DNA. Germline CDR1 and CDR2: MGHDK and SYGVNS. This CDR3 is built from 15 residues.

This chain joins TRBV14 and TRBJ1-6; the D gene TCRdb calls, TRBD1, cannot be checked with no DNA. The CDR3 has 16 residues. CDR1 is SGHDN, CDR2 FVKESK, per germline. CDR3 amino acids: CASSHRQAAAFGPLHF.

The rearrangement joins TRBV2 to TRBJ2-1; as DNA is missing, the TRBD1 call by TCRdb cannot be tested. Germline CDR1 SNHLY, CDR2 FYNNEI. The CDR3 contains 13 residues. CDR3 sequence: CASTPEPDHEQFF. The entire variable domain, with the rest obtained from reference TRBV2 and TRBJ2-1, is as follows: EPEVTQTPSHQVTQMGQEVILRCVPISNHLYFYWYRQILGQKVEFLVSFYNNEISEKSEIFDDQFSVERPDGSNFTLKIRSTKLEDSAMYFCASTPEPDHEQFFGPGTRLTVL.

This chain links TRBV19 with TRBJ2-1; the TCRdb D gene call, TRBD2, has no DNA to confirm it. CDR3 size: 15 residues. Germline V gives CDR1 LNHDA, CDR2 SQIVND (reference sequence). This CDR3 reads CASSSSGSSNNEQFF.

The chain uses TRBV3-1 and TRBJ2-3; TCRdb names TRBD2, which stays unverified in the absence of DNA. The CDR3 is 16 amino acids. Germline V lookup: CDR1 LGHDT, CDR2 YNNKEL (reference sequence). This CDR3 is CASSLGLAGNSDTQYF.

CDR3 amino acids: CASKKALTDTQYF. The chain couples TRBV5-5 to TRBJ2-3; the D gene TCRdb calls, TRBD2, cannot be checked with no DNA. Germline loops: CDR1 SGHKS, CDR2 YYEKEE (reference sequence). The CDR3 sequence is 13 residues long. The whole variable domain, remainder taken from reference TRBV5-5 and TRBJ2-3, is DAGVTQSPTHLIKTRGQQVTLRCSPISGHKSVSWYQQVLGQGPQFIFQYYEKEERGRGNFPDRFSARQFPNYSSELNVNALLLGDSALYLCASKKALTDTQYFGPGTRLTVL.

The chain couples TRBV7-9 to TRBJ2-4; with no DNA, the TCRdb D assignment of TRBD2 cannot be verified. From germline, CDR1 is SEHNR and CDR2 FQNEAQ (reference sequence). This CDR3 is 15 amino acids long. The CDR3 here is CASSSPWIAGDIQYF.

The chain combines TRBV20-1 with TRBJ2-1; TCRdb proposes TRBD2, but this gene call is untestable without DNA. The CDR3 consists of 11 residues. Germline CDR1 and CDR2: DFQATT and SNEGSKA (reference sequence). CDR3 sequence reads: CSATRAGEPFF.

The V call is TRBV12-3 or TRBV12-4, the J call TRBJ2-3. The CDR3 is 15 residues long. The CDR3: CASREDGASTDTQYF.

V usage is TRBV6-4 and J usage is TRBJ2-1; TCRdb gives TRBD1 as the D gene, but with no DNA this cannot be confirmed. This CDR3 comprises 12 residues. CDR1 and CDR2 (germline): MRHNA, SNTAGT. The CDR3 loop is CASSDPGRTQFF.